This record covers a single T cell receptor (beta chain). This specimen comes from a study of PD-L1 blockade in urothelial cancer. The table came from immunoSEQ multiplex PCR; TCRdb's copy has only in-frame clones and leaves some out. The table has about 84,000 clones, 82% seen once. The germline V gene has CDR1 SGDLS and CDR2 YYNGEE. The CDR3 length is 14 residues. V dropped 3 bases and J dropped 5; count of bases not matched to a gene: 2. This TCR came from a man between 65 and 85 years old with urothelial cancer. The sample here was PBMCs, taken around atezolizumab (anti-PD-L1) treatment. J is TRBJ1-6 and V is TRBV9; 7 nucleotides agree with TRBD1. DNA for the CDR3: TGTGCCAGCAGCGACGGGACAGATAATTCACCCCTCCACTTT. Residues: CASSDGTDNSPLHF.